This T cell receptor (beta chain) was identified in a study of T cell responses to AZD1222 COVID-19 vaccine. Study outcomes and limitations: The study found vaccine-associated CD4 TCRs spanning spike, dominant at 160-218 and 743-854. The number of AZD1222 recipients seropositive at baseline was only 6 or 7. There were mostly white British donors and more females than males, and clonal diversity was possibly underestimated.

The CDR3 covers 17 residues. CDR1 is LGHNA, CDR2 YSLEER, per germline. The V and J ends lost 3 bases and 1 base, in that order; junction bases with no gene match: 10. This clone has more than one count but fewer than ten. Its cognate antigen is unknown. Produced via immunoSEQ multiplex PCR; TCRdb's table is partial and in-frame only. There are 90,000 to 120,000 clones in the sample; about 90% occur only once, and over 3.5% lies in the top ten. This specimen consisted of peripheral blood, obtained on day 0 of AZD1222 vaccination. The receptor comes from an adult in good health. J is TRBJ2-5 and V is TRBV4-3; 8 positions match TRBD1. CDR3 DNA: TGCGCCAGCAGCCAGCGACAGGGGTTATTTTCCCAAGAGACCCAGTACTTC. Translating it yields CASSQRQGLFSQETQYF.